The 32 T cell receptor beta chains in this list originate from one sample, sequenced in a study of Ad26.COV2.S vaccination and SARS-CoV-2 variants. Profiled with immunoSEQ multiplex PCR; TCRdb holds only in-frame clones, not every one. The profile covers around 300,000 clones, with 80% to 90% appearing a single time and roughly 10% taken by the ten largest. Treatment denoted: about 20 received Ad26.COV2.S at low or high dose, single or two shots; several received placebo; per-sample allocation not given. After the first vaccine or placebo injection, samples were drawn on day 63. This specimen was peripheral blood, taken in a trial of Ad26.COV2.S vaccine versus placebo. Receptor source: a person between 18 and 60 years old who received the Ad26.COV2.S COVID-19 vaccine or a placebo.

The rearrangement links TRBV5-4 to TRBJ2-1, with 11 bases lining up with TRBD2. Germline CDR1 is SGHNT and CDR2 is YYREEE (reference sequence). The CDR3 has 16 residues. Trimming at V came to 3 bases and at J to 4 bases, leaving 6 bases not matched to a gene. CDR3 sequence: CASSSPSGGKYNEQFF. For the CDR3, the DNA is TGTGCCAGCAGCTCCCCTAGCGGGGGGAAATACAATGAGCAGTTCTTC. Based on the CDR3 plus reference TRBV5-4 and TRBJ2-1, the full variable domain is ETGVTQSPTHLIKTRGQQVTLRCSSQSGHNTVSWYQQALGQGPQFIFQYYREEENGRGNFPPRFSGLQFPNYSSELNVNALELDDSALYLCASSSPSGGKYNEQFFGPGTRLTVL.

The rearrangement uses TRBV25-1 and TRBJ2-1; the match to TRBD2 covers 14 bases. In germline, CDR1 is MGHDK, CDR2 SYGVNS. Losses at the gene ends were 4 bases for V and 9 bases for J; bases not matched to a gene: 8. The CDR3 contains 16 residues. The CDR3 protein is CASSGGTSGRRSEQFF. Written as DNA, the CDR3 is TGTGCCAGCAGTGGGGGGACTAGCGGGAGAAGGAGTGAGCAGTTCTTC.

The CDR3: CASSLGLAGVETQYF. The CDR3 DNA sequence: TGTGCCAGCAGCTTGGGACTAGCGGGAGTAGAGACCCAGTACTTC. The chain employs TRBV7-7 and TRBJ2-5; 14 positions agree with TRBD2. The CDR3 extends over 15 amino acids. V was pared by 3 bases and J by 4 bases, with 1 base of the junction left unmatched. Germline CDR1 SSHAT, CDR2 FNYEAQ (reference sequence).

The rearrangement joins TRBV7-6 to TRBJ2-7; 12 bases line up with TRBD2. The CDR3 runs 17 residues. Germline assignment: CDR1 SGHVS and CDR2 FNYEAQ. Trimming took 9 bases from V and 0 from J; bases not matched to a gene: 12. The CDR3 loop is CARKPGTSGLSSYEQYF. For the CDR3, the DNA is TGTGCCAGGAAACCGGGGACTAGCGGGCTTAGCTCCTACGAGCAGTACTTC. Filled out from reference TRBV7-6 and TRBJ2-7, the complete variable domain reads GAGVSQSPRYKVTKRGQDVALRCDPISGHVSLYWYRQALGQGPEFLTYFNYEAQQDKSGLPNDRFSAERPEGSISTLTIQRTEQRDSAMYRCARKPGTSGLSSYEQYFGPGTRLTVT.

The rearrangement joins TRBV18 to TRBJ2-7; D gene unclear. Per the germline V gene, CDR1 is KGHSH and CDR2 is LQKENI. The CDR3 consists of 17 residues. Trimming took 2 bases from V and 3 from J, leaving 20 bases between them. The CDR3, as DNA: TGTGCCAGCTCACCAATTGGCAGCCTAACCTCGAACTACGAGCAGTACTTC. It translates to CASSPIGSLTSNYEQYF. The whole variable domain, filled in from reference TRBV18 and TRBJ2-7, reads NAGVMQNPRHLVRRRGQEARLRCSPMKGHSHVYWYRQLPEEGLKFMVYLQKENIIDESGMPKERFSAEFPKEGPSILRIQQVVRGDSAAYFCASSPIGSLTSNYEQYFGPGTRLTVT.

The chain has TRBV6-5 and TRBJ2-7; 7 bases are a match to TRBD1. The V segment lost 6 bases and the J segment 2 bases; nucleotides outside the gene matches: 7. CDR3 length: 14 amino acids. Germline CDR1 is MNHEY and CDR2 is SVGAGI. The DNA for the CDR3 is TGTGCCAGCAGGGGGACCGGGACAGCCTACGAGCAGTACTTC. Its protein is CASRGTGTAYEQYF.

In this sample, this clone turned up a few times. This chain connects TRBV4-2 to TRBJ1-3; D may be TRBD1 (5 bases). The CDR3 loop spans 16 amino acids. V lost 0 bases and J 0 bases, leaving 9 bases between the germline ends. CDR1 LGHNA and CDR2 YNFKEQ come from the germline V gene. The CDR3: CASSQDPGLSGNTIYF. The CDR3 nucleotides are TGTGCCAGCAGCCAAGATCCAGGGCTCTCTGGAAACACCATATATTTT.

CDR3 nucleotides: TGTGCCAGCTCACCACAGGGACCTAGCTCCTACGAGCAGTACTTC. This codes for CASSPQGPSSYEQYF. The rearrangement joins TRBV18 to TRBJ2-7; D is possibly TRBD1 or TRBD2 (5 bases each). CDR1 is KGHSH, CDR2 LQKENI, per germline. The CDR3 totals 15 residues. The V gene lost 1 base and the J gene lost 0 bases, with 10 bases spanning the gap. Full variable domain (rest looked up from reference TRBV18 and TRBJ2-7): NAGVMQNPRHLVRRRGQEARLRCSPMKGHSHVYWYRQLPEEGLKFMVYLQKENIIDESGMPKERFSAEFPKEGPSILRIQQVVRGDSAAYFCASSPQGPSSYEQYFGPGTRLTVT.

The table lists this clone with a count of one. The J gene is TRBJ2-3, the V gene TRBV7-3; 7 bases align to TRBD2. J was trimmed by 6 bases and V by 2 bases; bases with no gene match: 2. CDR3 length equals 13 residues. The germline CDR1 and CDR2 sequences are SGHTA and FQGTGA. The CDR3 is CASSLALADTQYF. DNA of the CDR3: TGTGCCAGCAGCTTAGCACTAGCGGATACGCAGTATTTT.

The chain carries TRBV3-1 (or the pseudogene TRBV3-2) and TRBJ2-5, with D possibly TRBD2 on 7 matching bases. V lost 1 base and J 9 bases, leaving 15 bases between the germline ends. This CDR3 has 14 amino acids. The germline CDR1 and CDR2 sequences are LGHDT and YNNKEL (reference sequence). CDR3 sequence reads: CASSQAGRGRPQYF. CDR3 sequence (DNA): TGTGCCAGCAGCCAAGCTGGGCGGGGGCGGCCCCAGTACTTC.

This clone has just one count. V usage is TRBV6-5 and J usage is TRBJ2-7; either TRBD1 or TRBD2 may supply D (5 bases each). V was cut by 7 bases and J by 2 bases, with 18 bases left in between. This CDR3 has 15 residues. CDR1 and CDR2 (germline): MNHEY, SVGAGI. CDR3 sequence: CASTSGAQGPYEQYF. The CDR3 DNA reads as TGTGCCAGCACCTCCGGGGCCCAGGGACCCTACGAGCAGTACTTC.

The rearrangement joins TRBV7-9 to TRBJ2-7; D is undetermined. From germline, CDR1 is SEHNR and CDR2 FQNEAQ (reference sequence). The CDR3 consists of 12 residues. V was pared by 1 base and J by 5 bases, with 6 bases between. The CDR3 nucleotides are TGTGCCAGCAGCTTAGAGACGAACGAGCAGTACTTC. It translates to CASSLETNEQYF.

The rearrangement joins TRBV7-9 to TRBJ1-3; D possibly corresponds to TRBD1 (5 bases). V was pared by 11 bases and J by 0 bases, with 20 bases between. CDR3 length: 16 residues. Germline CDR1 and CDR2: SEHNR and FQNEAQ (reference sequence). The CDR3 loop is CAGDGGNRGSGNTIYF. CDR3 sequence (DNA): TGTGCCGGCGACGGGGGTAATCGGGGCTCTGGAAACACCATATATTTT. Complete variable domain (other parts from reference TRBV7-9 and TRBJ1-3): DTGVSQNPRHKITKRGQNVTFRCDPISEHNRLYWYRQTLGQGPEFLTYFQNEAQLEKSRLLSDRFSAERPKGSFSTLEIQRTEQGDSAMYLCAGDGGNRGSGNTIYFGEGSWLTVV.

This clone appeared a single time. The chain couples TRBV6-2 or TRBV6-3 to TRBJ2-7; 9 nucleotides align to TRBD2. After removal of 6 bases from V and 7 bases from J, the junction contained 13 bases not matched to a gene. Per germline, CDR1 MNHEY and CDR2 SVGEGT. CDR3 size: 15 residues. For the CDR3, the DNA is TGTGCCAGCAGCTTTCGCGGGACTAGCTCTTGGGAGCAGTACTTC. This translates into CASSFRGTSSWEQYF.

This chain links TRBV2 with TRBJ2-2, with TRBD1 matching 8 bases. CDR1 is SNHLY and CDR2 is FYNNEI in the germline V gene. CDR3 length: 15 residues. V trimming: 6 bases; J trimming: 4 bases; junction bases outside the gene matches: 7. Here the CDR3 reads CASRGSTGGTGELFF. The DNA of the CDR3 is TGTGCCAGCAGAGGATCTACAGGGGGCACCGGGGAGCTGTTTTTT.

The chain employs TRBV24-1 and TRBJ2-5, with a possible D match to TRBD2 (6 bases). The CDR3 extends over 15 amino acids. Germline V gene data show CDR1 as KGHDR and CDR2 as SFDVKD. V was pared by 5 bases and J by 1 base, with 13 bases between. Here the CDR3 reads CATSGGTGVQETQYF. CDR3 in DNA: TGTGCCACCAGTGGAGGGACGGGAGTCCAAGAGACCCAGTACTTC.

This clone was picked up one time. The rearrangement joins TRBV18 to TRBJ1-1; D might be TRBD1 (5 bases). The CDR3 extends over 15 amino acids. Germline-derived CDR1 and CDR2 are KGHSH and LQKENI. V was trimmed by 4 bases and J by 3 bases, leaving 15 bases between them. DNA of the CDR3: TGTGCCAGCTCACGGGGCACCACCCCCGACACTGAAGCTTTCTTT. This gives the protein CASSRGTTPDTEAFF.

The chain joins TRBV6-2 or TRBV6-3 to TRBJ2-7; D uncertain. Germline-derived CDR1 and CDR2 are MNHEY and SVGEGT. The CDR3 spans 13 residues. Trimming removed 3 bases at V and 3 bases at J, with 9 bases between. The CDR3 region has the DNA TGTGCCAGCAGTTATGATGATTACTACGAGCAGTACTTC. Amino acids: CASSYDDYYEQYF.

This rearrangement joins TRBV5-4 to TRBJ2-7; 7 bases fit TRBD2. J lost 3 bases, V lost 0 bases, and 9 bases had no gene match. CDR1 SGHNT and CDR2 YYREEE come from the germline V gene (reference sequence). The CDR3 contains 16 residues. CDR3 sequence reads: CASSLDLLAGGYEQYF. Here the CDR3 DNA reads TGTGCCAGCAGCTTGGACCTATTAGCGGGCGGCTACGAGCAGTACTTC. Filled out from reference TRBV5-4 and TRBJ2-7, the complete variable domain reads ETGVTQSPTHLIKTRGQQVTLRCSSQSGHNTVSWYQQALGQGPQFIFQYYREEENGRGNFPPRFSGLQFPNYSSELNVNALELDDSALYLCASSLDLLAGGYEQYFGPGTRLTVT.

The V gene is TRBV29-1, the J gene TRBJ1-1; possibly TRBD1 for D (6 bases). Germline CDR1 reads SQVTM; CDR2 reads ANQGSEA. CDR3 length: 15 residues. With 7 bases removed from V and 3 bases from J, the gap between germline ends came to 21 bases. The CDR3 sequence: CSALLRDKGYTEAFF. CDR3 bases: TGCAGCGCGCTGCTTAGGGACAAGGGATACACTGAAGCTTTCTTT.

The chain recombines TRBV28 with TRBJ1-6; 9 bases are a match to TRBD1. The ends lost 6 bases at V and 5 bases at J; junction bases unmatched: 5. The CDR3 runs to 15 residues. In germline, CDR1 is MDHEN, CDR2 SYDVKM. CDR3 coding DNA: TGTGCCAGCAGCCCGCGGGACAGGGATAATTCACCCCTCCACTTT. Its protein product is CASSPRDRDNSPLHF.

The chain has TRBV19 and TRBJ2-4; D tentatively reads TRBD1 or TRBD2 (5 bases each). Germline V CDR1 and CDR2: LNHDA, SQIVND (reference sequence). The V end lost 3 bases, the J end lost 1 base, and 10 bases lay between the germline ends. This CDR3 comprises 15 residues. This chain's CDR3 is CASSIRDAAKNIQYF. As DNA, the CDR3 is TGTGCCAGTAGTATCCGGGACGCCGCCAAAAACATTCAGTACTTC.

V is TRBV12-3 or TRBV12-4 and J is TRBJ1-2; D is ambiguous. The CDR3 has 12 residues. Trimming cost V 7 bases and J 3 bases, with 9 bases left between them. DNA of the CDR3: TGTGCCAGCACCTCGCGATACTATGGCTACACCTTC. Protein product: CASTSRYYGYTF.

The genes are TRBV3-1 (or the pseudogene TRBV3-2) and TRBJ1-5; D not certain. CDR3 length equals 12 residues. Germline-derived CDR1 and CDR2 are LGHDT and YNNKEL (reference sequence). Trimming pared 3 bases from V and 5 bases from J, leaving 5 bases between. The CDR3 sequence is CASSHADQPQHF. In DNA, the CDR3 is TGTGCCAGCAGCCATGCCGATCAGCCCCAGCATTTT.

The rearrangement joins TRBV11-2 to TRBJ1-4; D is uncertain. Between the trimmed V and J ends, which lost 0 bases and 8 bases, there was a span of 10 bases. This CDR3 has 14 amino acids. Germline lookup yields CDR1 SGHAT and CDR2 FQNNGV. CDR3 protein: CASSLDYYPEKLFF. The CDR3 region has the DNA TGTGCCAGCAGCTTAGATTACTACCCGGAAAAACTGTTTTTT.

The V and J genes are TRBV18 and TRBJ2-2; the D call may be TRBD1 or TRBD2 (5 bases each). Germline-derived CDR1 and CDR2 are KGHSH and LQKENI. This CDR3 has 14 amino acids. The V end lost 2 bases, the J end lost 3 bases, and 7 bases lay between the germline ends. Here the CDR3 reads CASSPRGDTGELFF. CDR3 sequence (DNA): TGTGCCAGCTCACCAAGGGGAGACACCGGGGAGCTGTTTTTT.

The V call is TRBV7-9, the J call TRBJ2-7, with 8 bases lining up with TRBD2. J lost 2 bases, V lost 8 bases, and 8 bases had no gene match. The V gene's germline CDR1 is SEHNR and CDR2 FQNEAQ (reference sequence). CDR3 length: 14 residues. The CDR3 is CASLSGSGAYEQYF. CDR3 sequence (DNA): TGTGCCAGCCTAAGCGGGAGTGGGGCCTACGAGCAGTACTTC. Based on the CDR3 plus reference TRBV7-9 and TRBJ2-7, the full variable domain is DTGVSQNPRHKITKRGQNVTFRCDPISEHNRLYWYRQTLGQGPEFLTYFQNEAQLEKSRLLSDRFSAERPKGSFSTLEIQRTEQGDSAMYLCASLSGSGAYEQYFGPGTRLTVT.

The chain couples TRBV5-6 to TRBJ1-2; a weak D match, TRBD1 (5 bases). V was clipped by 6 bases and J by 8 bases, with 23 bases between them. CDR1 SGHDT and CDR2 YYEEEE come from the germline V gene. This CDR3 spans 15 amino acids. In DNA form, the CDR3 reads TGTGCCAGCACCGTTTTAAGCCAGGGAGGTTCGGGCTACACCTTC. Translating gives CASTVLSQGGSGYTF.

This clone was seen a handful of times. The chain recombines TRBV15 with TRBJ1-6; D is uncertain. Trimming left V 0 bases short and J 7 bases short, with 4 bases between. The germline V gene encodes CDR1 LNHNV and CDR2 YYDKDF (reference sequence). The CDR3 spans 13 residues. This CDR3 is CATSRDHNSPLHF. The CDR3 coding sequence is TGTGCCACCAGCAGAGACCACAATTCACCCCTCCACTTT.

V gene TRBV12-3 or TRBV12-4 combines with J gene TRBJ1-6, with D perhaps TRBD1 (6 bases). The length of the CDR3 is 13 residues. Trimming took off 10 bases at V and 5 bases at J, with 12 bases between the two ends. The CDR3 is CATSDRHNSPLHF. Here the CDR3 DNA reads TGTGCCACCTCCGACAGGCATAATTCACCCCTCCACTTT.

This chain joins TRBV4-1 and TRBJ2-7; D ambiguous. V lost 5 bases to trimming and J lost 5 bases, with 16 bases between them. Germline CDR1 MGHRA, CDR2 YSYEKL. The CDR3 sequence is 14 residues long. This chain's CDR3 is CASSFFRGSNEQYF. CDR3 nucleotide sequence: TGCGCCAGCAGCTTCTTCCGAGGTAGCAACGAGCAGTACTTC.

The CDR3: CASSLRRDTQSHEQFF. CDR3 nucleotides: TGTGCCAGCAGCTTGCGCCGGGACACCCAAAGCCATGAGCAGTTCTTC. This rearrangement joins TRBV11-2 to TRBJ2-1, with D tentatively TRBD1 (6 bases). The CDR3 runs 16 residues. V lost 3 bases and J lost 8, with 20 bases in between. Germline loops: CDR1 SGHAT, CDR2 FQNNGV.